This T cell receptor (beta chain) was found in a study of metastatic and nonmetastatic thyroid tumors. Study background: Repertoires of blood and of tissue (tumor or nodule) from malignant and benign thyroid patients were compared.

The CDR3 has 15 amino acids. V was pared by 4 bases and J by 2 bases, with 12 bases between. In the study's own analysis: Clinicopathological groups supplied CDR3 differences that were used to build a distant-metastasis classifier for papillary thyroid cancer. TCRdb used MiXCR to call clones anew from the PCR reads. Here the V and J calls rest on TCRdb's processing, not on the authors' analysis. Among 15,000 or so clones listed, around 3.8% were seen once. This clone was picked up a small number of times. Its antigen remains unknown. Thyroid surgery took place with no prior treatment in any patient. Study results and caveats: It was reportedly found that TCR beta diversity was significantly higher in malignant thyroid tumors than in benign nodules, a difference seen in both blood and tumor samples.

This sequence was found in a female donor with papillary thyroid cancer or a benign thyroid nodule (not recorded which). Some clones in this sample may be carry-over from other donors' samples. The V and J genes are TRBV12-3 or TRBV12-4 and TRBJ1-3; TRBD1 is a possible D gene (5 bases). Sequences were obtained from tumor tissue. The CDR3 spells CASSYWQGTGNTIYF. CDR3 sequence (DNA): TGTGCCAGCAGTTATTGGCAGGGCACTGGAAACACCATATATTTT.